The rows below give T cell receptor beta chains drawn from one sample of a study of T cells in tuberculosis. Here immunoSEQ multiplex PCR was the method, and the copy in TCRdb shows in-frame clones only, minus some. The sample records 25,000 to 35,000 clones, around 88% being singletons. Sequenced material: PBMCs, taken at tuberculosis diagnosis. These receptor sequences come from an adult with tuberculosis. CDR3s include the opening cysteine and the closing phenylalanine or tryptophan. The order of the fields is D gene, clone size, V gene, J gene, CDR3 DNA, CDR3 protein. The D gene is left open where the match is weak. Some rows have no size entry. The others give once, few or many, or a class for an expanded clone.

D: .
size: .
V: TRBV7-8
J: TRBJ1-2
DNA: TGTGCCAGCAGCTTAGATAGGGTCGTGCGGGACTATGGCTACACCTTC
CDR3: CASSLDRVVRDYGYTF

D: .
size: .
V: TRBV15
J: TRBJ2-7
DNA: TGTGCCACCAGCAGAGACCCGTGGGTTGGAACAGCCGTTTACGAGCAGTACTTC
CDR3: CATSRDPWVGTAVYEQYF

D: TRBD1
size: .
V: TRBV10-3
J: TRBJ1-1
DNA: TGTGCCATCAGCCCCCGGGACAGGGAGGTGACTGAAGCTTTCTTT
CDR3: CAISPRDREVTEAFF

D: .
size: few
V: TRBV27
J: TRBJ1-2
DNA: TGTGCCAGCAGTTTATCACGGAGTCCCACCTTC
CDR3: CASSLSRSPTF

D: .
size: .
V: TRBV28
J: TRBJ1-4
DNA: TGTGCCAGCGGTCGACAGGTTGGGGGTGAAAAACTGTTTTTT
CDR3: CASGRQVGGEKLFF

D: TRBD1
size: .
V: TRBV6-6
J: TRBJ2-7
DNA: TGTGCCAGCAGTTCCGACCAGGACAGGGATTTTTACGAGCAGTACTTC
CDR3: CASSSDQDRDFYEQYF

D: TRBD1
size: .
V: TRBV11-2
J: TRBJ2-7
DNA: TGTGCCAGCACCACGGGACAGGGTATCTACGAGCAGTACTTC
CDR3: CASTTGQGIYEQYF

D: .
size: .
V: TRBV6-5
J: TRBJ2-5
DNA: TGTGCCAGCAGTTTAGGACAGGGAGGGCAAGAGACCCAGTACTTC
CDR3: CASSLGQGGQETQYF

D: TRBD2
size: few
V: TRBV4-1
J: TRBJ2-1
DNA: TGCGCCAGCAGCCAGGGACTAGCGGGAAACGGGGAGCAGTTCTTC
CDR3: CASSQGLAGNGEQFF

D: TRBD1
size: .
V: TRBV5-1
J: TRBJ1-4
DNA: TGCGCCAGCAGCTTGGGACAGGGGAGGGAAAAACTGTTTTTT
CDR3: CASSLGQGREKLFF

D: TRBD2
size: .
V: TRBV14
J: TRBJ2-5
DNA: TGTGCCAGCAGCCAAGGATTGGCGGGAGGAGGGAAGACCCAGTACTTC
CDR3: CASSQGLAGGGKTQYF

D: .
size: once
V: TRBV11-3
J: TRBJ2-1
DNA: TGTGCCAGCAGCTTAGCGGGGGGCACGTACAATGAGCAGTTCTTC
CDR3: CASSLAGGTYNEQFF

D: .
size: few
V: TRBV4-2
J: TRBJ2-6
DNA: TGTGCCAGCAGCCAAGAAGGAGGAGCTGGGGCCAACGTCCTGACTTTC
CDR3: CASSQEGGAGANVLTF

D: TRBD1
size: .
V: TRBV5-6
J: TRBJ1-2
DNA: TGTGCCAGCAGCCCGGGACAGGGTAACTATGGCTACACCTTC
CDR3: CASSPGQGNYGYTF

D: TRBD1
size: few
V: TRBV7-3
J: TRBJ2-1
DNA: TGTGCCAGCAGCCTCACAGGGGGCTCATACAATGAGCAGTTCTTC
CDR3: CASSLTGGSYNEQFF

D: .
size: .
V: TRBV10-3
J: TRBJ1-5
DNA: TGTGCCATCAGTGAGTCTGCGGGGAGCGGAAATCAGCCCCAGCATTTT
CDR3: CAISESAGSGNQPQHF

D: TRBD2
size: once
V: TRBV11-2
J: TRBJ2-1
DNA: TGTGCCAGCAGCTTAGGACTAGCGGGATCGTTAAAGGTGGACAATGAGCAGTTCTTC
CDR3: CASSLGLAGSLKVDNEQFF

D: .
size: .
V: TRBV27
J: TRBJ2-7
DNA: TGTGCCAGCAGTTTATCCTTGGCAGGGATCTACGAGCAGTACTTC
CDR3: CASSLSLAGIYEQYF

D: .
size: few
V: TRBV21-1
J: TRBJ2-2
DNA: TGTGCCAGCAGCAAAGGGTTGACGCCTAGGACGAACACCGGGGAGCTGTTTTTT
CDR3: CASSKGLTPRTNTGELFF

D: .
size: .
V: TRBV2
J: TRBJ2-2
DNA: TGTGCCAGCAGTGAAGCCCTTATGGCGGGGAAGCTGTTTTTT
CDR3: CASSEALMAGKLFF

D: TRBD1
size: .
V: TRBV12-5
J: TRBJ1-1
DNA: TGTGCTAGTGGTAGTGGACAGGGCCAGAACACTGAAGCTTTCTTT
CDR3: CASGSGQGQNTEAFF

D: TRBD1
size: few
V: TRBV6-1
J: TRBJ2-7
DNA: TGTGCCAGCAGCGCGGGACAGGGCCTCTACGAGCAGTACTTC
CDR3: CASSAGQGLYEQYF

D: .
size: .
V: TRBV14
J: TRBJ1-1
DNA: TGTGCCAGCAGCCAATTAAATCTTTTCACTGAAGCTTTCTTT
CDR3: CASSQLNLFTEAFF

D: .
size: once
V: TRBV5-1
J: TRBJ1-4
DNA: TGCGCCAGCAGCTTGGCCGGGCAGGGGAGGGCTAATGAAAAACTGTTTTTT
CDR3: CASSLAGQGRANEKLFF

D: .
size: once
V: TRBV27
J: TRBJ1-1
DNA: TGTGCCAGCAACACAGGGCTTGCGGCCACTGAAGCTTTCTTT
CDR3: CASNTGLAATEAFF

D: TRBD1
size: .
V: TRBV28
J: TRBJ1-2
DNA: TGTGCCAGCAGTTCCCATGGGACAGGGAACTATGGCTACACCTTC
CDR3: CASSSHGTGNYGYTF

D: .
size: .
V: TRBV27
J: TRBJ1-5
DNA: TGTGCCAGCAGTTTAAATAAGGGGAGGGATAATCAGCCCCAGCATTTT
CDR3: CASSLNKGRDNQPQHF

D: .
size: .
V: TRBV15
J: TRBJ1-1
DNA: TGTGCCACCAGCCCTAAGAGGAACACTGAAGCTTTCTTT
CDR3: CATSPKRNTEAFF

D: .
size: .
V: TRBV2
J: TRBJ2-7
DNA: TGTGCCAGCAGTGGCAGGGTTTCCTACGAGCAGTACTTC
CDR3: CASSGRVSYEQYF

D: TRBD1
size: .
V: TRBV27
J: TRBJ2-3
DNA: TGTGCCAGCAGTTTAGGGACAGGGGGCAGGCAGTATTTT
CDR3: CASSLGTGGRQYF

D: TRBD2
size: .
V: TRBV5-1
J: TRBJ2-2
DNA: TGCGCCAGCAGCCCTGTCCCGGGACTAGCGGCCGGCGGCACCGGGGAGCTGTTTTTT
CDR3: CASSPVPGLAAGGTGELFF

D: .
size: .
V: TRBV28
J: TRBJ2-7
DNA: TGTGCCAGCAGTTTAATCGGGGACTACGAGCAGTACTTC
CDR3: CASSLIGDYEQYF

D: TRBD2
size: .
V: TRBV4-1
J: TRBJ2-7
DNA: TGCGCCAGCAGCCAATTATACGGACTAGCGGGAACCTACGAGCAGTACTTC
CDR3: CASSQLYGLAGTYEQYF

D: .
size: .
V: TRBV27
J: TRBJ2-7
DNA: TGTGCCAGCAGTCCCATCATTGGCGGGTACTACGAGCAGTACTTC
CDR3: CASSPIIGGYYEQYF

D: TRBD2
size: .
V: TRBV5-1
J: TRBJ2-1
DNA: TGCGCCAGCAGCCCATCTAGCGGAGGGACCTACAATGAGCAGTTCTTC
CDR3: CASSPSSGGTYNEQFF

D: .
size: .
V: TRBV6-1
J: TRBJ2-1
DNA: TGTGCCAGCAGTGTTAAGCTCTCCTACAATGAGCAGTTCTTC
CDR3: CASSVKLSYNEQFF

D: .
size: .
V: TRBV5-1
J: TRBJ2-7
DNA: TGCGCCAGCAGCCTACGACTGCCCGAGAACTCCGAGCAGTACTTC
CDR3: CASSLRLPENSEQYF

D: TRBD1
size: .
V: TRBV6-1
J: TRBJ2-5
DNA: TGTGCCAGCAGTGACAGGGGGCGGACGACCCAGTACTTC
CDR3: CASSDRGRTTQYF

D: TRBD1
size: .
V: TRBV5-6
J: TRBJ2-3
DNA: TGTGCCAGCAGCTTGATGGGACAGGGCACAGATACGCAGTATTTT
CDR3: CASSLMGQGTDTQYF

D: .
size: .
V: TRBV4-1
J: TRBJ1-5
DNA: TGCGCCAGCAGCCAAGGGATGCGGGGAGTACAGCCCCAGCATTTT
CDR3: CASSQGMRGVQPQHF

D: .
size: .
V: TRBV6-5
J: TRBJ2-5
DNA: TGTGCCAGCAGTTACGGGGCGAACCAAGAGACCCAGTACTTC
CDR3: CASSYGANQETQYF

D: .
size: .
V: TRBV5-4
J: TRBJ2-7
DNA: TGTGCCAGCAGCTTGGGACTAGGAGACTACGAGCAGTACTTC
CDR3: CASSLGLGDYEQYF

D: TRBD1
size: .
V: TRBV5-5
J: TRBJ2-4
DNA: TGTGCCAGCAGCTCGGGCGGCGGGACAGGGTACTACATTCAGTACTTC
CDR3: CASSSGGGTGYYIQYF

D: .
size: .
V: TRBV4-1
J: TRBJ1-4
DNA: TGCGCCAGCAGCCAAGTGACAGATGAAAAACTGTTTTTT
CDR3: CASSQVTDEKLFF

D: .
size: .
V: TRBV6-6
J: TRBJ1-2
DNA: TGTGCCAGCAGTCCGCACGGGGGGGATGGGTCTGGCTACACCTTC
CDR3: CASSPHGGDGSGYTF

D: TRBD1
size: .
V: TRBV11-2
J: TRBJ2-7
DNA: TGTGCCAGCAGCTTAACAGGGGAAGGCGAGCAGTACTTC
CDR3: CASSLTGEGEQYF

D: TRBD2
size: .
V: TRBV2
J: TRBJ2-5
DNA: TGTGCCAGCAGTGAAACCGACCTAGCGGGGGGGCGAGGAGAGACCCAGTACTTC
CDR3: CASSETDLAGGRGETQYF

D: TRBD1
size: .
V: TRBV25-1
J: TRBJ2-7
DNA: TGTGCCAGCAGTGATCCCGGCCAGGACAGGGGCTCCTACGAGCAGTACTTC
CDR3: CASSDPGQDRGSYEQYF

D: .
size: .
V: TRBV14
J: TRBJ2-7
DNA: TGTGCCAGCAGCCAACAGGGGATCACCTACGAGCAGTACTTC
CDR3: CASSQQGITYEQYF

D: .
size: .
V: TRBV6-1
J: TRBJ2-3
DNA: TGTGCCAGCCATCCGGTCTTGGTGGATACGCAGTATTTT
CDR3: CASHPVLVDTQYF

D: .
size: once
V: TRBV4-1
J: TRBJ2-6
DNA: TGCGCCAGCAGCCAGGGGACATTCGGCTCTGGGGCCAACGTCCTGACTTTC
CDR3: CASSQGTFGSGANVLTF

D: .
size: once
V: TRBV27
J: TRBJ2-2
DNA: TGTGCCAGCAGTTTGAACAGGGACACCGGGGAGCTGTTTTTT
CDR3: CASSLNRDTGELFF

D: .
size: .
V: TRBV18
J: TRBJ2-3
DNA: TGTGCCAGCTCAGACTACAGGGGAGGTACAGATACGCAGTATTTT
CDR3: CASSDYRGGTDTQYF